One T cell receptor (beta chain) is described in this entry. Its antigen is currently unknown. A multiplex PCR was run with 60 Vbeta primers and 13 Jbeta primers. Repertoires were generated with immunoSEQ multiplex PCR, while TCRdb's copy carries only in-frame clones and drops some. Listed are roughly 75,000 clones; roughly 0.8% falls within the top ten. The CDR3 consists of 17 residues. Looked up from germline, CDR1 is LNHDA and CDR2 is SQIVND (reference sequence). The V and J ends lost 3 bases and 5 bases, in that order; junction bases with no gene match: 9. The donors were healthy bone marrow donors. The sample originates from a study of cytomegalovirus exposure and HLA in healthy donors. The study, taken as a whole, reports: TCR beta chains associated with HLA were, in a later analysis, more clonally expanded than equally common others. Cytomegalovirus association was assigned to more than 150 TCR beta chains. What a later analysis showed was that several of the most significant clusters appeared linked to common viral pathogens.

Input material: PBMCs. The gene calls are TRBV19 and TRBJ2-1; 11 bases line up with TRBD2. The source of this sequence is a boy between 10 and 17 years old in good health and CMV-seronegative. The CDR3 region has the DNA TGTGCCAGTAGTATCTCCCCGGGACTAGCGGCAGACAATGAGCAGTTCTTC. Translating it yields CASSISPGLAADNEQFF.